In this sample, the clone carrying this T cell receptor beta chain is medium-sized. As yet, its antigen is unknown. The CDR3 contains 15 residues. Between the trimmed V and J ends, which lost 1 base and 3 bases, there was a span of 12 bases. The V gene's germline CDR1 is SGHVS and CDR2 FQNEAQ. Profiling relied on immunoSEQ multiplex PCR, and the TCRdb table lists in-frame clones only, not all of them. There are several thousand clones in the sample; 69% occur only once, and around 28% lies in the top ten. This record belongs to a study of CD4+ T cells in melanoma. Study results and limitations: CD8+ T cell, macrophage and B cell function reportedly correlated with neoantigen-specific CD4+ T cells.

This clonotype was sampled from a human donor with melanoma. The V gene is TRBV7-8, the J gene TRBJ2-5; D call uncertain. The sequenced sample consisted of cells from a culture (not recorded whether cultured in vitro). The CDR3: CASSLVLGNKETQYF. DNA of the CDR3: TGTGCCAGCAGCTTAGTGCTGGGGAACAAAGAGACCCAGTACTTC.